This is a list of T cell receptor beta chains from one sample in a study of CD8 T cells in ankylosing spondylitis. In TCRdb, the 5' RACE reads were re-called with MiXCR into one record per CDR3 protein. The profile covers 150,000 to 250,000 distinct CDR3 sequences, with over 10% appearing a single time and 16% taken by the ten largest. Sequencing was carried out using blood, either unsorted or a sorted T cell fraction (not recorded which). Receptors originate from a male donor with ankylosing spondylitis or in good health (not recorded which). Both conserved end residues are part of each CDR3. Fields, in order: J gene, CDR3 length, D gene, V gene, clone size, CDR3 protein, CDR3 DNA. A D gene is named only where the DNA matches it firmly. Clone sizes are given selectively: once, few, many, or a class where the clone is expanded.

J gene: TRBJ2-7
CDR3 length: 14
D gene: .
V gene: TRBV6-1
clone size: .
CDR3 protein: CASRDPFSSYEQYF
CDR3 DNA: TGTGCCAGTCGTGACCCCTTCAGCTCCTACGAGCAGTACTTC

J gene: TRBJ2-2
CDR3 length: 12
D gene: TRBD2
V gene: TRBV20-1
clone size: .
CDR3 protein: CSASGRARELFF
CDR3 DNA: TGCAGTGCTAGCGGGAGGGCCCGGGAGCTGTTTTTT

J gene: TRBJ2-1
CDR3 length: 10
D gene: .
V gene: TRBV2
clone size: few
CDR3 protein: CASRGHEQFF
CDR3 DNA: TGTGCCAGCAGGGGGCATGAGCAGTTCTTC

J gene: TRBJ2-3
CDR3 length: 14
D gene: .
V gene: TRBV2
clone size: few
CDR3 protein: CASSGLAGPDTQYF
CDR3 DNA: TGTGCCAGCAGTGGTCTAGCCGGCCCAGATACGCAGTATTTT

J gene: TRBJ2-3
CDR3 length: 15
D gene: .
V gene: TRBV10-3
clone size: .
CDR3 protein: CAISEGGSRTDTQYF
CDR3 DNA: TGTGCCATCAGTGAAGGTGGGAGTCGCACAGATACGCAGTATTTT

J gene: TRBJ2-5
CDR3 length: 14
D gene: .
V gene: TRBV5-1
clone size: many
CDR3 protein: CASSPGQPQETQYF
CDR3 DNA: TGCGCCAGCAGCCCCGGACAGCCACAAGAGACCCAGTACTTC

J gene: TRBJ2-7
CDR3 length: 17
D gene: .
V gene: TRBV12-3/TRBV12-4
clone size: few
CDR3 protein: CASSSSRAGPFPYEQYF
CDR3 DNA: TGTGCCAGCAGTTCCTCCCGGGCAGGCCCCTTCCCCTACGAGCAGTACTTC

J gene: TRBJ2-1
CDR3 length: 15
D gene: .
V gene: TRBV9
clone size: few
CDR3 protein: CASSVGAGAVNEQFF
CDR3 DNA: TGTGCCAGCAGCGTAGGCGCAGGGGCAGTGAATGAGCAGTTCTTC

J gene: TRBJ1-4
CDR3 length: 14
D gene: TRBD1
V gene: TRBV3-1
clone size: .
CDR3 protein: CASSLTGGYEKLFF
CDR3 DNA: TGTGCCAGCAGCTTGACAGGGGGCTATGAAAAACTGTTTTTT

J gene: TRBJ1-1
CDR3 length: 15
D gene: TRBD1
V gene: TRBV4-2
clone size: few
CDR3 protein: CASSQEGQGGSEAFF
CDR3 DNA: TGTGCCAGCAGCCAAGAGGGACAGGGGGGTTCTGAAGCTTTCTTT

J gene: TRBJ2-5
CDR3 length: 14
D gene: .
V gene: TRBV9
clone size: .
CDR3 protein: CASSVEGFQETQYF
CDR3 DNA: TGTGCCAGCAGCGTAGAAGGGTTTCAAGAGACCCAGTACTTC

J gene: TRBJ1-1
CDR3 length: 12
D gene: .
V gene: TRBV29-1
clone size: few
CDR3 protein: CSVEPGNTEAFF
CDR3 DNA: TGCAGCGTTGAACCAGGGAACACTGAAGCTTTCTTT

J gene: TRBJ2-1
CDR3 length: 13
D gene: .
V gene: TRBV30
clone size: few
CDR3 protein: CAWSVRTSAEQFF
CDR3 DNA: TGTGCCTGGAGTGTACGGACTTCCGCTGAGCAGTTCTTC

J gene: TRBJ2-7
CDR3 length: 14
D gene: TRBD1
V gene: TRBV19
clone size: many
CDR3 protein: CASRHSQGAGEQYF
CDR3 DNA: TGTGCCAGTAGGCATAGCCAGGGGGCGGGCGAGCAGTACTTC

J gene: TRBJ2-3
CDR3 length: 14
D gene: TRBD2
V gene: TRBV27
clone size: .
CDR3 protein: CASSSGLAGDTQYF
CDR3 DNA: TGTGCCAGCAGTTCGGGACTAGCGGGAGATACGCAGTATTTT

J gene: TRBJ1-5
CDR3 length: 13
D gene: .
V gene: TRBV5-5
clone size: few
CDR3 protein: CASSLIGRQPQHF
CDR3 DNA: TGTGCCAGCAGCTTGATTGGAAGACAGCCCCAGCATTTT

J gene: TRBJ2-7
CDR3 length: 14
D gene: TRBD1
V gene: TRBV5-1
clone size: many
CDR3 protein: CASSFGQGEGEQYF
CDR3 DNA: TGCGCCAGCAGCTTTGGACAGGGTGAGGGCGAGCAGTACTTC

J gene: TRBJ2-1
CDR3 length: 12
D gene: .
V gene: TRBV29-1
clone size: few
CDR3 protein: CSAETGIHEQFF
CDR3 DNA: TGCAGCGCGGAGACAGGTATCCATGAGCAGTTCTTC

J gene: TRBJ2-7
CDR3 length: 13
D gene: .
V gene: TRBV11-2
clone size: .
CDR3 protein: CASSSPTQYEQYF
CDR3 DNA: TGTGCCAGCAGCTCCCCTACCCAATACGAGCAGTACTTC

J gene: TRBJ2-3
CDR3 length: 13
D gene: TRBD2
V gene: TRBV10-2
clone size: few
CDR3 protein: CASSSREGYTQYF
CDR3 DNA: TGCGCCAGCAGCTCGCGGGAGGGGTATACGCAGTATTTT

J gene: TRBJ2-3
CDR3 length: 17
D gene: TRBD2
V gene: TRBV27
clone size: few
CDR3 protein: CASSLLASGLRTDTQYF
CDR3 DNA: TGTGCCAGCAGTTTATTGGCTAGCGGGTTGCGCACAGATACGCAGTATTTT

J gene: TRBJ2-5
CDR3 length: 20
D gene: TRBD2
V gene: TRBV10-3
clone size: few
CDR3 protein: CAISEPNLVTSGKSQETQYF
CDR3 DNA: TGTGCCATCAGTGAGCCGAACTTGGTAACTAGCGGAAAGAGCCAAGAGACCCAGTACTTC

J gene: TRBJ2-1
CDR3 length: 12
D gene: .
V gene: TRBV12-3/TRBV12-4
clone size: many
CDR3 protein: CASSLGVHEQFF
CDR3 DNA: TGTGCCAGCAGTTTAGGAGTCCATGAGCAGTTCTTC

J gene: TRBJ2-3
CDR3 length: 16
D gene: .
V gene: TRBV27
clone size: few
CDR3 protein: CASSLLGGGFPDTQYF
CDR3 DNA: TGTGCCAGCAGTTTACTGGGAGGGGGCTTTCCGGATACGCAGTATTTT

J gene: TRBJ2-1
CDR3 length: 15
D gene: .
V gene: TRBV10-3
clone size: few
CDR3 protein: CAISESGTPYNEQFF
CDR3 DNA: TGTGCCATCAGTGAGTCCGGGACACCCTACAATGAGCAGTTCTTC

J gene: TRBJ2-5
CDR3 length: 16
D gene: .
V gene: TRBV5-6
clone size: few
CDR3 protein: CASSLVRTSLGETQYF
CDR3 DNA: TGTGCCAGCAGCTTGGTAAGGACAAGCCTTGGAGAGACCCAGTACTTC

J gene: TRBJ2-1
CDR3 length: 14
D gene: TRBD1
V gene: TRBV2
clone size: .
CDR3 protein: CASSSGQFYNEQFF
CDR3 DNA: TGTGCCAGCAGTTCGGGACAGTTCTACAATGAGCAGTTCTTC

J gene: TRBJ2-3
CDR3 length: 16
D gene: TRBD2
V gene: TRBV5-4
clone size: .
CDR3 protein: CASSLGGDYLTDTQYF
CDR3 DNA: TGTGCCAGCAGCTTGGGGGGGGACTACCTCACAGATACGCAGTATTTT

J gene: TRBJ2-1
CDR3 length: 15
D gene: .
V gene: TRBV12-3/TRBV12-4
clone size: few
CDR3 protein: CASSLAGEGYNEQFF
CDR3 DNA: TGTGCCAGCAGTTTAGCGGGGGAAGGCTACAATGAGCAGTTCTTC

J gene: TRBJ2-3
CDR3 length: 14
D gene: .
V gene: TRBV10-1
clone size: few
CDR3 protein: CASSDARATDTQYF
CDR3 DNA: TGCGCCAGCAGTGACGCCAGGGCCACAGATACGCAGTATTTT

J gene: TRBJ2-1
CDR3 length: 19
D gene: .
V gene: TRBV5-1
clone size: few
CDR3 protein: CASSLPLETGRRGDNEQFF
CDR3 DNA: TGCGCCAGCAGCTTGCCCCTGGAAACCGGACGGCGCGGGGACAATGAGCAGTTCTTC

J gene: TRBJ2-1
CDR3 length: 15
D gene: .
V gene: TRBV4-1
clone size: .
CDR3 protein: CASSQVHPGAYEQFF
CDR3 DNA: TGCGCCAGCAGCCAAGTACACCCCGGGGCCTATGAGCAGTTCTTC

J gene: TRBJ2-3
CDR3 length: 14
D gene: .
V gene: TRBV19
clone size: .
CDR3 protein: CASSEELVGDTQYF
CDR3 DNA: TGTGCCAGTAGCGAAGAACTAGTCGGGGATACGCAGTATTTT

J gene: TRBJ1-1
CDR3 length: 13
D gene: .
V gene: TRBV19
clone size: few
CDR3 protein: CASYRDWDTEAFF
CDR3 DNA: TGTGCCAGTTACAGGGATTGGGACACTGAAGCTTTCTTT

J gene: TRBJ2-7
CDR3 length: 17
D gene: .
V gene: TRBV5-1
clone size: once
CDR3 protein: CASSLAPPTPNPYEQYF
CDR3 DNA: TGCGCCAGCAGCTTGGCCCCCCCGACTCCCAATCCCTACGAGCAGTACTTC

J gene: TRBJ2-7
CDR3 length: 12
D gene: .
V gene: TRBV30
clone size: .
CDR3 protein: CAWEGAAYEQYF
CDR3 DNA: TGTGCCTGGGAAGGAGCCGCCTACGAGCAGTACTTC

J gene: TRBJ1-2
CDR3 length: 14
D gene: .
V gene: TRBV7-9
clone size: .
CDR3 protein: CASSLEGTAYGYTF
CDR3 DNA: TGTGCCAGCAGCTTAGAAGGCACAGCCTATGGCTACACCTTC

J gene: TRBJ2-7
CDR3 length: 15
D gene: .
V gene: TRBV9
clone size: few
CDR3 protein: CASSVEGQGAYEQYF
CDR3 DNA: TGTGCCAGCAGCGTAGAAGGTCAGGGCGCCTACGAGCAGTACTTC

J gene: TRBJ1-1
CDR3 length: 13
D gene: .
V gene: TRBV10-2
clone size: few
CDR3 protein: CASSESKGFEAFF
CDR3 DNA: TGCGCCAGCAGTGAGTCTAAAGGGTTTGAAGCTTTCTTT

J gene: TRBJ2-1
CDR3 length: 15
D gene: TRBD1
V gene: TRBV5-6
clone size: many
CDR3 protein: CASTGQVSFYNEQFF
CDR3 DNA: TGTGCCAGTACGGGACAGGTTAGCTTCTACAATGAGCAGTTCTTC

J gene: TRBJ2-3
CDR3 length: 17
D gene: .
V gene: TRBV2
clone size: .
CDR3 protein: CASSLLGGRREADTQYF
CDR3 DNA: TGTGCCAGCAGTCTACTGGGGGGACGGCGGGAAGCAGATACGCAGTATTTT

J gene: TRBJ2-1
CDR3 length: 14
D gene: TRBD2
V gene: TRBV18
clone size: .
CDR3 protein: CASSAASGGNEQFF
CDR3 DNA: TGTGCCAGCTCAGCCGCTAGCGGGGGCAATGAGCAGTTCTTC

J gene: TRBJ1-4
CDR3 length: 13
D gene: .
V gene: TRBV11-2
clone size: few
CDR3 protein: CASSPYGWEKLFF
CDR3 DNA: TGTGCCAGCAGCCCATATGGTTGGGAAAAACTGTTTTTT

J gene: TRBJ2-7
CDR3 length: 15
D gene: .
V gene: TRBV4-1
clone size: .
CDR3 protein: CASSQTEQGAYEQYF
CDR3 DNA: TGCGCCAGCAGCCAAACAGAACAGGGAGCCTACGAGCAGTACTTC

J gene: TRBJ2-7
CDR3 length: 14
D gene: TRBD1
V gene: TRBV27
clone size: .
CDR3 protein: CASSSGGTGYEQYF
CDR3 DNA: TGTGCCAGCAGCTCAGGGGGAACGGGCTACGAGCAGTACTTC

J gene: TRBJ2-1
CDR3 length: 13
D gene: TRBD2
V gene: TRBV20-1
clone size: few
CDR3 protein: CSARAGLGYEQFF
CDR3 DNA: TGCAGTGCTAGAGCGGGACTAGGATATGAGCAGTTCTTC

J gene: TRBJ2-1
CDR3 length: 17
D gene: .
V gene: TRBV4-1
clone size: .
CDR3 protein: CASSQKPGSDSYNEQFF
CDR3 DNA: TGCGCCAGCAGCCAAAAGCCTGGCTCGGACTCCTACAATGAGCAGTTCTTC

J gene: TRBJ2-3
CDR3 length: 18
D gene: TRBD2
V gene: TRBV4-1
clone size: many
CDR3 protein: CATRRTSGRANVSDTQYF
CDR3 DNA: TGCGCCACCCGGCGGACTAGCGGGAGGGCCAATGTTTCGGATACGCAGTATTTT

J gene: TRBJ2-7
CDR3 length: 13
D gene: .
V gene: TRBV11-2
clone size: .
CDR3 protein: CASSRREIYEQYF
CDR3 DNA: TGTGCCAGCAGCCGCAGGGAGATCTACGAGCAGTACTTC

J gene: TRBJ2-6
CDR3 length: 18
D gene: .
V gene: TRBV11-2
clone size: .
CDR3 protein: CASSLGAGGNSGANVLTF
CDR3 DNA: TGTGCCAGCAGCTTAGGAGCAGGTGGTAACTCTGGGGCCAACGTCCTGACTTTC

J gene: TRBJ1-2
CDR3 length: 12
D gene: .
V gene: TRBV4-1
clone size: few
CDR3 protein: CASRGSDYGYTF
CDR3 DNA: TGCGCCAGCAGGGGATCCGACTATGGCTACACCTTC

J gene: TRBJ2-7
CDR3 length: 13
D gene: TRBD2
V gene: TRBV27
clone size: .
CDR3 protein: CASSLLAGGEQYF
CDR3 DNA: TGTGCCAGCAGTTTACTAGCGGGGGGCGAGCAGTACTTC

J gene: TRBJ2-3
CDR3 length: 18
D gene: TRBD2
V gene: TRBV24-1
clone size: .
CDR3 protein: CATSPSAASGSATDTQYF
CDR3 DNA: TGTGCCACCAGTCCAAGCGCGGCTAGCGGGAGTGCAACAGATACGCAGTATTTT

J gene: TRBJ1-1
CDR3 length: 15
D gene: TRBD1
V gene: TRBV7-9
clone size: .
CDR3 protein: CASSLTTGQWTEAFF
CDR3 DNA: TGTGCCAGCAGCCTGACGACAGGGCAATGGACTGAAGCTTTCTTT

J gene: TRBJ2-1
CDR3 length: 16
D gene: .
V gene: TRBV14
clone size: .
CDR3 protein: CASSPRAGDTYNEQFF
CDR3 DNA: TGTGCCAGCAGCCCAAGGGCTGGGGACACCTACAATGAGCAGTTCTTC

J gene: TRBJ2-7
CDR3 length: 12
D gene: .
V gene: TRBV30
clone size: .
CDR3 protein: CAWSNARDEQYF
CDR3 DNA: TGTGCCTGGAGTAACGCTAGGGACGAGCAGTACTTC

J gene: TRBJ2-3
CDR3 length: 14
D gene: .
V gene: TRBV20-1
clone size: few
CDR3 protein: CSARELAERDTQYF
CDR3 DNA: TGCAGTGCTAGAGAACTAGCCGAAAGAGATACGCAGTATTTT

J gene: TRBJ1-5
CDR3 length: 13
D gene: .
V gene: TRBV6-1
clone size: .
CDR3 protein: CASSSDGNQPQHF
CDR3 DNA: TGTGCCAGCAGCTCCGACGGTAATCAGCCCCAGCATTTT

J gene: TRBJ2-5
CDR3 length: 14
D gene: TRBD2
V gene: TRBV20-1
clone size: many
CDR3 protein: CSARVGTSEETQYF
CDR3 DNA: TGCAGTGCTAGAGTTGGGACTAGCGAAGAGACCCAGTACTTC